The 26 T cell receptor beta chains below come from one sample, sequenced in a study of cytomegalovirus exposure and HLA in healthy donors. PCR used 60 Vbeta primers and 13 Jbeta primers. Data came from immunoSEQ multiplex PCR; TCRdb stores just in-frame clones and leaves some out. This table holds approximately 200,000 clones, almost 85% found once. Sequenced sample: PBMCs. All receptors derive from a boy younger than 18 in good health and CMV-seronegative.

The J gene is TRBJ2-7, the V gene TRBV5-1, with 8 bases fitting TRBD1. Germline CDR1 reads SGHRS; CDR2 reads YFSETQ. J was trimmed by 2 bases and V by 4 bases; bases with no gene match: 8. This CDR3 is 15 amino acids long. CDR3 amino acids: CASSSQTGQAYEQYF. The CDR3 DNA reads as TGCGCCAGCAGCAGCCAGACGGGACAGGCCTACGAGCAGTACTTC. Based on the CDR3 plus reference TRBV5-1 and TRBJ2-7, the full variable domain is KAGVTQTPRYLIKTRGQQVTLSCSPISGHRSVSWYQQTPGQGLQFLFEYFSETQRNKGNFPGRFSGRQFSNSRSEMNVSTLELGDSALYLCASSSQTGQAYEQYFGPGTRLTVT.

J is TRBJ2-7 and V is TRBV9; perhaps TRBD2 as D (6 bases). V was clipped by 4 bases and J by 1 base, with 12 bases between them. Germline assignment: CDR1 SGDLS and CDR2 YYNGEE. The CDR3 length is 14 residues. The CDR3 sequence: CASSQRDWSYEQYF. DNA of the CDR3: TGTGCCAGCAGCCAAAGGGACTGGTCCTACGAGCAGTACTTC.

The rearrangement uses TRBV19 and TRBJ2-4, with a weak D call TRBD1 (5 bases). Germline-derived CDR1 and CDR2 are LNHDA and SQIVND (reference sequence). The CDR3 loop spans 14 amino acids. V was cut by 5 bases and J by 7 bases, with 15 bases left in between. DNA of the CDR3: TGTGCCAGTAGTTTGGACACTCTGGGGAACATTCAGTACTTC. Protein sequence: CASSLDTLGNIQYF.

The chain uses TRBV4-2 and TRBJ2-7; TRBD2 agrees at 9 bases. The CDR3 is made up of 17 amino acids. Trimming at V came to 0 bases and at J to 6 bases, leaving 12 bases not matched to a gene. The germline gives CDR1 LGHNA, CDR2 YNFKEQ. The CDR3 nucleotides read TGTGCCAGCAGCCAAGAATGGGGACGCCCAGCGGGAGGCGAGCAGTACTTC. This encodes CASSQEWGRPAGGEQYF.

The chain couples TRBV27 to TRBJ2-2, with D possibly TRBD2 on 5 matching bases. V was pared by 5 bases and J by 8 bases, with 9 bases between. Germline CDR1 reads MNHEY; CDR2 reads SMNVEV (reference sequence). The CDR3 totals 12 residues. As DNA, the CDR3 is TGTGCCAGCAGTGGACTTAGAGGGGAGCTGTTTTTT. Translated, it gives CASSGLRGELFF.

The DNA of the CDR3 is TGTGCCAGCAGCTCCAACCTAAAACAGGGGCCGCCGGGAAACACCATATATTTT. It is translated as CASSSNLKQGPPGNTIYF. V usage is TRBV7-9 and J usage is TRBJ1-3; 7 bases are a match to TRBD1. The V gene end was trimmed by 4 bases and the J gene end by 4 bases; junction bases not matched to a gene: 16. Germline V gene lookup returns CDR1 SEHNR and CDR2 FQNEAQ (reference sequence). CDR3 length: 18 residues.

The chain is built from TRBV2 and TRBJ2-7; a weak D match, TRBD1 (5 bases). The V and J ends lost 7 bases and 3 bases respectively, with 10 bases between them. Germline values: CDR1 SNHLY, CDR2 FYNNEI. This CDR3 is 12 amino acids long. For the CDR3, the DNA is TGTGCCAGCATCAGACAGCACTACGAGCAGTACTTC. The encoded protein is CASIRQHYEQYF.

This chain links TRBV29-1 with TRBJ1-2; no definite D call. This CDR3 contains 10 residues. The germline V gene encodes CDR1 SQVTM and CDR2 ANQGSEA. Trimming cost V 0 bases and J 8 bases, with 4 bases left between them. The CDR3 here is CSVEEGGYTF. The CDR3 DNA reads TGCAGCGTTGAAGAGGGCGGCTACACCTTC.

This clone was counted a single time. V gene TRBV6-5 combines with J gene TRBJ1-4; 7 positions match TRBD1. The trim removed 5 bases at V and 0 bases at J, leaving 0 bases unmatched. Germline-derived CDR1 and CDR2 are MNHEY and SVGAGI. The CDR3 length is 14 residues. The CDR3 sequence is CASSGTATNEKLFF. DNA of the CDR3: TGTGCCAGCAGTGGGACAGCAACTAATGAAAAACTGTTTTTT.

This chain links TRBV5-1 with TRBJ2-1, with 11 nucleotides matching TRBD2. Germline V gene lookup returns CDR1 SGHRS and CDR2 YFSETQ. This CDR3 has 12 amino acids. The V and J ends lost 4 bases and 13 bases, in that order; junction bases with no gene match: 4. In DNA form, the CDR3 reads TGCGCCAGCAGCGGGGGACTAGCGGAACAGTTCTTC. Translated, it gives CASSGGLAEQFF.

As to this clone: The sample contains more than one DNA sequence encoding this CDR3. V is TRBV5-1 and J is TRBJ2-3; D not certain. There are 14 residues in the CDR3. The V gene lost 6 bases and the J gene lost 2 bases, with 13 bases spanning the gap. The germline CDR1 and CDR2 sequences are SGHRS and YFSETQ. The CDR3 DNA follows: TGCGCCAGCACCCCCACGGTAGACACAGATACGCAGTATTTT. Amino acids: CASTPTVDTDTQYF.

CDR3 amino acids: CASSPGGQGYEQYF. CDR3 sequence (DNA): TGTGCCAGCAGTCCAGGAGGACAGGGCTACGAGCAGTACTTC. The J gene is TRBJ2-7, the V gene TRBV28, with 8 bases identical to TRBD1. V lost 5 bases and J lost 3; bases outside the gene matches: 6. The CDR3 contains 14 residues. Germline CDR1 and CDR2: MDHEN and SYDVKM. The full variable domain, completed using reference TRBV28 and TRBJ2-7, is DVKVTQSSRYLVKRTGEKVFLECVQDMDHENMFWYRQDPGLGLRLIYFSYDVKMKEKGDIPEGYSVSREKKERFSLILESASTNQTSMYLCASSPGGQGYEQYFGPGTRLTVT.

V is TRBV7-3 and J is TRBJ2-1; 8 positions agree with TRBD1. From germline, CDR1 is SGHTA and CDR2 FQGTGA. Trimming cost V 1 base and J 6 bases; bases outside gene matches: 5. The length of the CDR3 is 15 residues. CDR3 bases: TGTGCCAGCAGCTTAAGACAGGGGTTCGGCAATGAGCAGTTCTTC. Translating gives CASSLRQGFGNEQFF.

In nucleotides, the CDR3 is TGCGCCAGCAGCGAGGGGGCGGCCTCTGGGGCCAACGTCCTGACTTTC. It specifies CASSEGAASGANVLTF. The chain is built from TRBV10-1 and TRBJ2-6; 7 bases are a match to TRBD1. The J segment lost 0 bases and the V segment lost 6 bases, leaving 5 bases of the junction unmatched. Germline lookup yields CDR1 WNHNN and CDR2 SYGVQD (reference sequence). The CDR3 is made up of 16 amino acids.

CDR3 nucleotides: TGCGCCAGCAGCCAAGATTCTCGGGGATCATCCTACAATGAGCAGTTCTTC. This encodes CASSQDSRGSSYNEQFF. This chain links TRBV4-1 with TRBJ2-1, with a tentative D call TRBD2 (5 bases). There are 17 residues in the CDR3. In germline, CDR1 is MGHRA, CDR2 YSYEKL. The V end was cut by 0 bases, the J end by 1 base, with 13 bases between.

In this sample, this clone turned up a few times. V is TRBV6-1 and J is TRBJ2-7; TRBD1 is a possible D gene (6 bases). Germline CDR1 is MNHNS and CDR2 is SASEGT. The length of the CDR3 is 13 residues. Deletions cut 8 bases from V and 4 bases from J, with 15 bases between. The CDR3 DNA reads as TGTGCCAGCGGAAGGACAGTGTCATACGAGCAGTACTTC. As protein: CASGRTVSYEQYF.

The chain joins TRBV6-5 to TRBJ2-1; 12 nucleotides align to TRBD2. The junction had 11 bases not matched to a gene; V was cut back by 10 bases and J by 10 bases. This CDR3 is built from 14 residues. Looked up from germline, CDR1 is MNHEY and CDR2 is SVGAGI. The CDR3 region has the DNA TGTGCCACCGGGACTAGCGGGTTCGGCCGGGAGCAGTTCTTC. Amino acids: CATGTSGFGREQFF.

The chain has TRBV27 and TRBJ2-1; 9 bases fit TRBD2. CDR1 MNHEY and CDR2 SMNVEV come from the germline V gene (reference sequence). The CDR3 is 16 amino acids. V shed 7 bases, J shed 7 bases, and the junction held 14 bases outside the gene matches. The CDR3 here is CASKEIAGVVGNEQFF. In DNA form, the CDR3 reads TGTGCCAGCAAAGAAATAGCGGGAGTCGTTGGGAATGAGCAGTTCTTC.

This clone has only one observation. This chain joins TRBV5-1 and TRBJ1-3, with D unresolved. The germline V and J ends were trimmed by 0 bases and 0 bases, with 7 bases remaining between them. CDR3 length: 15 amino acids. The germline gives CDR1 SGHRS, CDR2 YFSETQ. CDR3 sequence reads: CASSLAAASGNTIYF. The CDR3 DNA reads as TGCGCCAGCAGCTTGGCGGCGGCCTCTGGAAACACCATATATTTT.

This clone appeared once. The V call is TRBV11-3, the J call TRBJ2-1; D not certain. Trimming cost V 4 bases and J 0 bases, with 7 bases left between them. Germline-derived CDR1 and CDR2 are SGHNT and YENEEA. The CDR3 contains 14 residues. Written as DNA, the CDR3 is TGTGCCAGCAGCTCCCTAAGCTCCTACAATGAGCAGTTCTTC. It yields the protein CASSSLSSYNEQFF.

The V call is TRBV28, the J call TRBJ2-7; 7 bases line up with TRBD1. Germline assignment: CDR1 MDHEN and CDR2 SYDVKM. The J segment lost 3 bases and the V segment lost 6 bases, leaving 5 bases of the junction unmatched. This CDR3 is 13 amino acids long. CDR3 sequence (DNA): TGTGCCAGCAGGTTAACAGGGGTCTACGAGCAGTACTTC. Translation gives CASRLTGVYEQYF.

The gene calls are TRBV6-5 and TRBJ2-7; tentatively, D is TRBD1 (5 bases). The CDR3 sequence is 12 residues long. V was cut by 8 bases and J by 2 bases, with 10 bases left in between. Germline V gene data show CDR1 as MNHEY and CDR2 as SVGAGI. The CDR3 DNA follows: TGTGCCAGCGTTTCCAGGGCCTACGAGCAGTACTTC. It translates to CASVSRAYEQYF.

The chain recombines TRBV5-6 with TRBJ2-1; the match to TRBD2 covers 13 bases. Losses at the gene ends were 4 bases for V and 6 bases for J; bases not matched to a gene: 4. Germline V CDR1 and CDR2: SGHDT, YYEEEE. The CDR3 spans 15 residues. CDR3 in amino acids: CASSTGLAGANEQFF. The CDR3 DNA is TGTGCCAGCAGCACAGGACTAGCGGGAGCCAATGAGCAGTTCTTC.

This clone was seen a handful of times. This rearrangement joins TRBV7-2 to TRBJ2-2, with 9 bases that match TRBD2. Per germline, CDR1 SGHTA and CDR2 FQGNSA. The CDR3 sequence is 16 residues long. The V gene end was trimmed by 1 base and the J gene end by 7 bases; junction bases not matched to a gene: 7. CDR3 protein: CASSLVAGGQGGELFF. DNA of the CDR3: TGTGCCAGCAGCTTAGTCGCGGGGGGGCAGGGCGGGGAGCTGTTTTTT.

This CDR3 reads CSATRGEQFF. The CDR3 nucleotides read TGCAGTGCGACCCGGGGTGAGCAGTTCTTC. V usage is TRBV20-1 and J usage is TRBJ2-1; TRBD2 might be the D (5 bases). Germline CDR1 DFQATT, CDR2 SNEGSKA (reference sequence). V was trimmed by 6 bases and J by 9 bases, leaving 9 bases between them. This CDR3 contains 10 residues.

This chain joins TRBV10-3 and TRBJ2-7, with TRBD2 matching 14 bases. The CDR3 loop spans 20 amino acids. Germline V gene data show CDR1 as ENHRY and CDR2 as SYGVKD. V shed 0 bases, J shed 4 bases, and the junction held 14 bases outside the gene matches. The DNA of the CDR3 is TGTGCCATCAGTGAGTCGAGAGTAGAGACTAGCGGGAGGGGCAGATACGAGCAGTACTTC. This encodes CAISESRVETSGRGRYEQYF.